This entry is about one T cell receptor (beta chain). J was trimmed by 3 bases and V by 7 bases; bases with no gene match: 11. Per germline, CDR1 LNHDA and CDR2 SQIVND (reference sequence). This CDR3 has 15 amino acids. TCRdb's table, derived via immunoSEQ multiplex PCR, lists solely in-frame clones and lacks some. The sample gives under 300,000 clones, 85% to 90% of which show up once; roughly a sixth is in the top ten. The data are from a study of blood T cell repertoires in COVID-19. Across the whole study: Acute-phase and convalescent COVID-19 samples originated in the United States, Italy and Spain. Nucleic acid was either cDNA or gDNA, and it came from T cells, B-cell-depleted T cells, or PBMCs.

This study enrolled people aged roughly 18 to 100 from under 25 US geographic areas. This sequence originates from a man aged 18 to 30 who had recovered from COVID-19. V usage is TRBV19 and J usage is TRBJ2-7; TRBD1 agrees at 8 bases. The sample consisted of PBMCs or T cells enriched from blood (not recorded which). Here the CDR3 reads CASTLGQGAIYEQYF. CDR3 coding DNA: TGTGCCAGTACCCTAGGGCAGGGGGCGATCTACGAGCAGTACTTC.